This T cell receptor beta chain was captured by sequencing in a study of identical twins' blood T cells. Germline V lookup: CDR1 ENHRY, CDR2 SYGVKD. This CDR3 contains 17 residues. V was clipped by 3 bases and J by 2 bases, with 19 bases between them. TCR cDNA libraries came from RNA via a modified published protocol. TCRdb re-called the 5' RACE reads through MiXCR, storing one row per CDR3 protein. The table shows 350,000 to 400,000 distinct CDR3 sequences, with roughly 30% occurring only once. Three pairs of healthy female monozygous twins were the donors. As for this clonotype: Its cognate antigen is unknown.

Study-wide results and limits: Twins shared about as many clonotypes as their cloneset sizes predicted.

This chain uses TRBV10-3 with TRBJ2-5, with D possibly being TRBD1 (5 bases). This TCR was sampled from a woman aged 18 to 50 in good health. The sequenced sample was PBMCs. Here the CDR3 DNA reads TGTGCCATCAGTGACCCCATTATACAGGCGTCTCAAGAGACCCAGTACTTC. It translates to CAISDPIIQASQETQYF.